These T cell receptor beta chains were read from a single sample in a study of T cells after posttransplantation cyclophosphamide. The table came from immunoSEQ multiplex PCR; TCRdb's copy has only in-frame clones and leaves some out. The sample has approximately 45,000 clones; approximately 90% are singletons. Material for sequencing was PBMCs. The receptors were gathered from a woman aged 50 to 60 in good health and a related stem cell transplant donor. Each CDR3 is given with its conserved first and last residue. D genes are given only for firm matches. Clone size is shown for a subset of rows, as once, few, many or a class of expanded clone.

D gene	V gene	clone size	J gene	CDR3 DNA	CDR3 protein
TRBD2	TRBV7-2	once	TRBJ2-2	TGTGCCAGCAGCTTAGCGTTACTAGCGATAACAATCGGGGAGCTGTTTTTT	CASSLALLAITIGELFF
NA	TRBV28	NA	TRBJ2-7	TGTGCCAGCAGTTCGCCCTCAGGGGGGACGTACGAGCAGTACTTC	CASSSPSGGTYEQYF
TRBD1	TRBV4-1	NA	TRBJ1-1	TGCGCCAGCAGCCAGGGACAGCTCGCCTTGAACACTGAAGCTTTCTTT	CASSQGQLALNTEAFF
NA	TRBV7-9	NA	TRBJ1-3	TGTGCCAGCAGCCCCCGGACTCTCAGCTCTGGAAACACCATATATTTT	CASSPRTLSSGNTIYF
TRBD1	TRBV10-1	few	TRBJ1-2	TGCGCCACCTATTTGACAGGGGGCGGGTATGGCTACACCTTC	CATYLTGGGYGYTF
NA	TRBV5-1	NA	TRBJ2-5	TGCGCCAGCAGCCTTACAGCACAAGAGACCCAGTACTTC	CASSLTAQETQYF
TRBD1	TRBV6-5	NA	TRBJ1-3	TGTGCCAGCAGGCAACAGGGGGTTACTGGAAACACCATATATTTT	CASRQQGVTGNTIYF
NA	TRBV12-5	NA	TRBJ1-4	TGTGCTAGCGCTCCGGACACTGTACTGGAAAAACTGTTTTTT	CASAPDTVLEKLFF
NA	TRBV4-2	NA	TRBJ1-1	TGTGCCAGCAGCCAAGAACGCCTTGGCAGGGAAGCTTTCTTT	CASSQERLGREAFF
NA	TRBV5-1	NA	TRBJ1-1	TGCGCCAGCAGCCTGACAGGCCTCACTGAAGCTTTCTTT	CASSLTGLTEAFF
TRBD2	TRBV13	NA	TRBJ2-5	TGTGCCAGCAGCTTCGGACTAGCGTCGGAGACCCAGTACTTC	CASSFGLASETQYF
TRBD1	TRBV29-1	NA	TRBJ1-2	TGCAGCGTTGGACAGGGAGAATCAAACTATGGCTACACCTTC	CSVGQGESNYGYTF
NA	TRBV25-1	NA	TRBJ2-7	TGTGCCAGCAGTGAAGTCAGCTACGAGCAGTACTTC	CASSEVSYEQYF
NA	TRBV19	NA	TRBJ1-4	TGTGCCAGTAGTATGGATATGGGGGGAGCAACTAATGAAAAACTGTTTTTT	CASSMDMGGATNEKLFF
NA	TRBV5-4	NA	TRBJ2-4	TGTGCCAGCAGCTTGGGGAATCGCGGCAAAAACATTCAGTACTTC	CASSLGNRGKNIQYF
TRBD2	TRBV2	NA	TRBJ2-7	TGTGCCAGCAGAAAGACTAGCGGGAGCGGCGAGCAGTACTTC	CASRKTSGSGEQYF
NA	TRBV19	NA	TRBJ1-3	TGTGCCAGTAGTATAGACTCGAGCTCTGGAAACACCATATATTTT	CASSIDSSSGNTIYF
NA	TRBV30	NA	TRBJ1-1	TGTGCCTGGACTCGGGAGATGGACACTGAAGCTTTCTTT	CAWTREMDTEAFF
TRBD1	TRBV4-1	NA	TRBJ2-7	TGCGCCAGCAGCCAAATACAGGGGGACGGCTACGAGCAGTACTTC	CASSQIQGDGYEQYF
NA	TRBV5-4	NA	TRBJ1-2	TGTGCCAGCAGCTTGTACGCGGGGGCGAGAAACTATGGCTACACCTTC	CASSLYAGARNYGYTF
TRBD1	TRBV7-9	NA	TRBJ1-1	TGTGCCAGCAGCCTCGAGGGACAGGTGAACACTGAAGCTTTCTTT	CASSLEGQVNTEAFF
TRBD1	TRBV5-1	NA	TRBJ1-1	TGCGCCAGCAGCCCGGGACAGGGCTATTACGCTGAAGCTTTCTTT	CASSPGQGYYAEAFF
TRBD1	TRBV2	NA	TRBJ2-6	TGTGCCAGCAGTGGACAGGGTCTAATTCCTGGGGCCAACGTCCTGACTTTC	CASSGQGLIPGANVLTF
NA	TRBV10-3	NA	TRBJ2-2	TGTGCCATCAGTGATTTGCGGGCGAACACCGGGGAGCTGTTTTTT	CAISDLRANTGELFF
NA	TRBV5-5	NA	TRBJ1-6	TGTGCCAGCAGTCGGGGGGCAGGCGTTTCACCCCTCCACTTT	CASSRGAGVSPLHF
NA	TRBV6-1	NA	TRBJ2-1	TGTGCCAGCCGAGAGAGCTCCTACAATGAGCAGTTCTTC	CASRESSYNEQFF
NA	TRBV18	few	TRBJ1-1	TGTGCCAGCTCACCTACGGACAGTCCTGAAGCTTTCTTT	CASSPTDSPEAFF
NA	TRBV15	NA	TRBJ2-5	TGTGCCACCAGCAACAGGAGCCCGTACCAAGAGACCCAGTACTTC	CATSNRSPYQETQYF
TRBD2	TRBV27	NA	TRBJ2-7	TGTGCCAGCAGTTTAGGGCGGGAGGGGCGGGAGCAGTACTTC	CASSLGREGREQYF
NA	TRBV5-1	NA	TRBJ2-7	TGCGCCAGCAGCTCGGGAGACCCCCGTCGAGAGCAGTACTTC	CASSSGDPRREQYF
TRBD1	TRBV10-3	few	TRBJ2-7	TGTGCCATCAAGGACAGGGCCTACGAGCAGTACTTC	CAIKDRAYEQYF
NA	TRBV6-5	NA	TRBJ2-2	TGTGCCAGCCAGGGGTGGCAGGCGAACACCGGGGAGCTGTTTTTT	CASQGWQANTGELFF
NA	TRBV19	NA	TRBJ1-2	TGTGCCAGTACTCTCACGGGGGGATTCGATGGCTACACCTTC	CASTLTGGFDGYTF
TRBD1	TRBV7-3	NA	TRBJ1-2	TGTGCCAGCAGCCAGGGGGTAGGGGCGGATGGCTACACCTTC	CASSQGVGADGYTF
NA	TRBV6-6	NA	TRBJ1-2	TGTGCCAGCAGGCCAGGGGAAAGAGGCTACACCTTC	CASRPGERGYTF
NA	TRBV7-6	NA	TRBJ1-6	TGTGCCAGCAGCTTAGGGCAGGGAACGAATTCACCCCTCCACTTT	CASSLGQGTNSPLHF
NA	TRBV19	NA	TRBJ1-2	TGTGCCACCGACCGAGAGGACTATGGCTACACCTTC	CATDREDYGYTF
TRBD2	TRBV7-9	once	TRBJ2-3	TGTGCCAGCAGCTTCCTAGCGGGAGGAATGGATACGCAGTATTTT	CASSFLAGGMDTQYF
NA	TRBV5-6	NA	TRBJ2-7	TGTGCCAGCAGCCCCGGCTCCTACGAGCAGTACTTC	CASSPGSYEQYF
NA	TRBV6-5	NA	TRBJ1-2	TGTGCCAGCAGTCCGACAGTTAACTATGGCTACACCTTC	CASSPTVNYGYTF
NA	TRBV5-1	NA	TRBJ2-3	TGCGCCAGCAGCACCATACAGGGTTCTGGCACAGATACGCAGTATTTT	CASSTIQGSGTDTQYF
NA	TRBV5-4	NA	TRBJ1-4	TGTGCCAGCAGCTCGGGGGGCCAGCCGCGGGAAAAACTGTTTTTT	CASSSGGQPREKLFF
NA	TRBV6-1	NA	TRBJ2-5	TGTGCCAGCAGTGAAACCCCCAGGGCCTCACAAGAGACCCAGTACTTC	CASSETPRASQETQYF
TRBD1	TRBV18	NA	TRBJ2-7	TGTGCCAGCCTCCGGGACAGGGGGCGTTGGGGAGCCTACGAGCAGTACTTC	CASLRDRGRWGAYEQYF
TRBD2	TRBV11-2	NA	TRBJ2-3	TGTGCCAGCAGCCCCACGCTACAGCGCGGGGGGGCATATACGCAGTATTTT	CASSPTLQRGGAYTQYF
NA	TRBV6-1	NA	TRBJ1-3	TGTGCCAGCAGAGCCCAAGGAAACACCATATATTTT	CASRAQGNTIYF
NA	TRBV9	once	TRBJ1-2	TGTGCCAGCAGCGTAGGAGGGACAAAAACTAACTATGGCTACACCTTC	CASSVGGTKTNYGYTF
NA	TRBV28	NA	TRBJ2-7	TGTGCCAGCAGTGCGGGACAGCCGCCCTCCTACGAGCAGTACTTC	CASSAGQPPSYEQYF
NA	TRBV25-1	NA	TRBJ1-4	TGTGCCAGCAGTCCGAGGGTTAGCGATGAAAAACTGTTTTTT	CASSPRVSDEKLFF
NA	TRBV5-1	NA	TRBJ2-4	TGCGCCAGCAGCTCCGGAGACTCTTTAGCCAAAAACATTCAGTACTTC	CASSSGDSLAKNIQYF
NA	TRBV10-1	NA	TRBJ2-5	TGCGCCAGCAGTGAGAATATTCGGGAGACCCAGTACTTC	CASSENIRETQYF
TRBD2	TRBV5-1	NA	TRBJ2-3	TGCGCCAGCAGCTTGGCTTCTAGCGGGAGTGTTACAGATACGCAGTATTTT	CASSLASSGSVTDTQYF
NA	TRBV19	NA	TRBJ1-1	TGTGCCAGTACCCCCGTTGGAGGGAATAAAGCCTTGAACACTGAAGCTTTCTTT	CASTPVGGNKALNTEAFF
NA	TRBV7-8	once	TRBJ2-1	TGTGCCAGCAGCTTAGAGCGGGCGAGCTCCTACAATGAGCAGTTCTTC	CASSLERASSYNEQFF